Here is one T cell receptor (beta chain) with its context. The antigen remains unidentified. The germline V and J ends were trimmed by 2 bases and 1 base, with 8 bases remaining between them. Germline V gene sequence: CDR1 LNHDA, CDR2 SQIVND (reference sequence). This CDR3 region has 14 residues. This sample was included in a study of T cells after posttransplantation cyclophosphamide. Findings of the study overall: Donor-recipient repertoire similarity was low at 1-2 months, rising over year one. After PTCy, TRB diversity resembled that of CNI/methotrexate controls.

Libraries were prepared by immunoSEQ multiplex PCR; TCRdb keeps only in-frame clonotypes and omits some of them. The table includes tens of thousands of clones, 85% to 95% detected once. Specimen: PBMCs. The clonotype comes from a woman between 25 and 40 years old in good health and a related stem cell transplant donor. The V and J genes are TRBV19 and TRBJ1-1; D is undetermined. The CDR3 DNA reads TGTGCCAGTAGTATATGGCAGGCGAACACTGAAGCTTTCTTT. Its protein is CASSIWQANTEAFF.